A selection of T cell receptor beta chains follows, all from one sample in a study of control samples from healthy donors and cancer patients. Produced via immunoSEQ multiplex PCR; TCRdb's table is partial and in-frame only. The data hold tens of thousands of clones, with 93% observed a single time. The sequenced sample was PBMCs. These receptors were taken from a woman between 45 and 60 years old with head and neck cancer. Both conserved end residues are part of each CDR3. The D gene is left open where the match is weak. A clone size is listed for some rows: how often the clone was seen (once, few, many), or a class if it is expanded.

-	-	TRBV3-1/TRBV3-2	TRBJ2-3	TGTGCCAGCAGCCAAATAGACAGTTATACGCAGTATTTT	CASSQIDSYTQYF
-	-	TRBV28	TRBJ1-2	TGTGCCAGCAGTTTCTGGCCTCAGGGAGACGGCTACACCTTC	CASSFWPQGDGYTF
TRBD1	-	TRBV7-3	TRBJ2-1	TGTGCCAGCAGCTTAAACAGGGGAGATTGGTTCTTC	CASSLNRGDWFF
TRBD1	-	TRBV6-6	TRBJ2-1	TGTGCCAGCAGCCCCGGACAGGGGAGGAATGAGCAGTTCTTC	CASSPGQGRNEQFF
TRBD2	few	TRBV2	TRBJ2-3	TGTGCCAGTGTGGAACTAGCGGGGGTCTCAGATACGCAGTATTTT	CASVELAGVSDTQYF
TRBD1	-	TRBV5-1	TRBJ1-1	TGCGCCAGCCTTGATGGGACAGGTCTGAACACTGAAGCTTTCTTT	CASLDGTGLNTEAFF
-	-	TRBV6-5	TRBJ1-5	TGTGCCACCGTCGGGACAACCTTGAATCAGCCCCAGCATTTT	CATVGTTLNQPQHF
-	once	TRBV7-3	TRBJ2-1	TGTGCCTGTAACTCGTGCATCTCCTACAATGAGCAGTTCTTC	CACNSCISYNEQFF
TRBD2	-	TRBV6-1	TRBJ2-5	TGTGCCAGCAGTGAACCGGGACTAGCGGGGGAGACCCAGTACTTC	CASSEPGLAGETQYF
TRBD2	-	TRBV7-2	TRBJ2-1	TGTGCCAGCAGCCTGAGTAGCGGGAGAGTCCATGAGCAGTTCTTC	CASSLSSGRVHEQFF
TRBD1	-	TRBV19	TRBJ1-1	TGTGCCAGTAGTTCTGGACAGGGAAAGGGGAACACTGAAGCTTTCTTT	CASSSGQGKGNTEAFF
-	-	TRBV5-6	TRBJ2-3	TGTGCCAGCAGCCCCACTCGGGATACGCAGTATTTT	CASSPTRDTQYF
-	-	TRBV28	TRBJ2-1	TGTGCCAGCAGTTTGCCCGAAATGAGGGGCGGCGTTCTTAATGAGCAGTTCTTC	CASSLPEMRGGVLNEQFF
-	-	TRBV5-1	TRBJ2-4	TGCGCCAGCAGCCTATTTTCCGGGTCCACGGGAAACATTCAGTACTTC	CASSLFSGSTGNIQYF
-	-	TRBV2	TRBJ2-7	TGTGCCAGCAGTGGTGGGTACGAGCAGTACTTC	CASSGGYEQYF
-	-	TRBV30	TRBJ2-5	TGTGCCTGGACTAAACTAGCTGATAAAGAGACCCAGTACTTC	CAWTKLADKETQYF
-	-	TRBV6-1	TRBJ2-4	TGTGCCAGCAGTGAAGTATGGGGAACTAGGGTCGCCAAAAACATTCAGTACTTC	CASSEVWGTRVAKNIQYF
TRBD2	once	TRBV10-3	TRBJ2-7	TGTGCCATCAGTAGACTAGCGGGAGGGCCGTCCTACGAGCAGTACTTC	CAISRLAGGPSYEQYF
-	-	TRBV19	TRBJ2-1	TGTGCCAGTAGTATTAACTTCTACAATGAGCAGTTCTTC	CASSINFYNEQFF
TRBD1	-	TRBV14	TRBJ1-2	TGTGCCAGCAGCCAAGCACTGGGACAGGGATATGGCTACACCTTC	CASSQALGQGYGYTF
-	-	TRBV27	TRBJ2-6	TGTGCCAGCGGCGATCCTGGGGCCAACGTCCTGACTTTC	CASGDPGANVLTF
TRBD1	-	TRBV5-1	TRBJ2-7	TGCGCCAGCAGACCAGGGGGCGCAGAGGACGAGCAGTACTTC	CASRPGGAEDEQYF
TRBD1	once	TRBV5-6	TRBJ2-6	TGTGCCAGCAGCGCCGCAGGGGGCGGATACTCTGGGGCCAACGTCCTGACTTTC	CASSAAGGGYSGANVLTF
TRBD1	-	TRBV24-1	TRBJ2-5	TGTGCCACCAGTGACCCACCCACGACAGGGGAGACCCAGTACTTC	CATSDPPTTGETQYF
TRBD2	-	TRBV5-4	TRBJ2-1	TGTGCCAGCAGCTTGACTAGCGGGGGGGCCAATGAGCAGTTCTTC	CASSLTSGGANEQFF
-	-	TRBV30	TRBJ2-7	TGTGCCTGGAGTCCCGGGGGCCGCTCCTACGAGCAGTACTTC	CAWSPGGRSYEQYF